This entry lists 14 T cell receptor beta chains sequenced from one sample in a study of long-term antiretroviral therapy in people with HIV. Version v3.0 of the immunoSEQ assay was performed at survey level. The repertoire was sequenced with immunoSEQ multiplex PCR; TCRdb's copy has only in-frame clones and lacks some. The sample contains nearly 20,000 clones, 80% of which appear only once. The specimen was unsorted PBMCs, collected 0.2 years after starting antiretroviral therapy. These receptors were collected from a woman between 35 and 50 years old with HIV.

The J gene is TRBJ2-7, the V gene TRBV16; D unresolved. CDR1 is KGHSY and CDR2 is FQNENV in the germline V gene. The CDR3 has 14 amino acids. V lost 4 bases, J lost 2 bases, and 12 bases lay in between. CDR3 residues: CASSPPLGTYEQYF. The DNA for the CDR3 is TGTGCCAGCAGCCCACCGCTCGGCACCTACGAGCAGTACTTC.

The chain couples TRBV29-1 to TRBJ1-1; 7 nucleotides agree with TRBD1. J was trimmed by 5 bases and V by 1 base; bases with no gene match: 4. The CDR3 has 13 residues. CDR1 is SQVTM and CDR2 is ANQGSEA in the germline V gene. The CDR3 region has the DNA TGCAGCGTTGAAGTAGGGGGCCGGACTGAAGCTTTCTTT. As protein: CSVEVGGRTEAFF.

The CDR3 nucleotides are TGCGCCAGCAGCTTTACTACTAACTATGGCTACACCTTC. This translates into CASSFTTNYGYTF. V gene TRBV5-1 combines with J gene TRBJ1-2; D ambiguous. With 2 bases removed from V and 0 bases from J, the gap between germline ends came to 5 bases. This CDR3 is built from 13 residues. The germline V gene has CDR1 SGHRS and CDR2 YFSETQ.

This chain links TRBV13 with TRBJ2-2; no clear D. V was clipped by 10 bases and J by 0 bases, with 15 bases between them. The CDR3 totals 15 residues. Germline lookup yields CDR1 PRHDT and CDR2 FYEKMQ (reference sequence). The CDR3 nucleotides are TGTGCCACCCTCCGTCCCGAATCGAACACCGGGGAGCTGTTTTTT. Amino acids: CATLRPESNTGELFF.

The V and J genes are TRBV7-9 and TRBJ1-1, with D uncertain. The CDR3 covers 13 residues. The germline V and J ends were trimmed by 3 bases and 0 bases, with 5 bases remaining between them. CDR1 is SEHNR and CDR2 is FQNEAQ in the germline V gene (reference sequence). CDR3 sequence: CASSFSVNTEAFF. In nucleotides, the CDR3 is TGTGCCAGCAGCTTCTCGGTGAACACTGAAGCTTTCTTT.

The chain couples TRBV6-1 to TRBJ2-7; D uncertain. The ends were cut back, 6 bases at V and 5 bases at J, with 11 bases in the middle. From germline, CDR1 is MNHNS and CDR2 SASEGT. CDR3 length: 12 residues. CDR3 sequence reads: CASSQRWNEQYF. DNA of the CDR3: TGTGCCAGCAGCCAAAGGTGGAACGAGCAGTACTTC.

V gene TRBV27 combines with J gene TRBJ2-7; D is undetermined. CDR3 length: 13 residues. Germline V lookup: CDR1 MNHEY, CDR2 SMNVEV (reference sequence). V lost 5 bases to trimming and J lost 0 bases, with 8 bases between them. CDR3 protein: CASSSRSSYEQYF. The CDR3 bases are TGTGCCAGCAGTAGTAGGAGCTCCTACGAGCAGTACTTC.

This chain uses TRBV30 with TRBJ2-1, with D perhaps TRBD1 (6 bases). Germline V gives CDR1 GTSNPN, CDR2 SVGIG (reference sequence). The CDR3 length is 14 residues. Trimming shortened V by 5 bases and J by 0 bases, and 11 bases separated the two germline ends. The CDR3 nucleotides are TGTGCCTGGCAGGGGTTTAGCTCCTACAATGAGCAGTTCTTC. Translation gives CAWQGFSSYNEQFF. Based on the CDR3 plus reference TRBV30 and TRBJ2-1, the full variable domain is SQTIHQWPATLVQPVGSPLSLECTVEGTSNPNLYWYRQAAGRGLQLLFYSVGIGQISSEVPQNLSASRPQDRQFILSSKKLLLSDSGFYLCAWQGFSSYNEQFFGPGTRLTVL.

This sequence joins TRBV29-1 and TRBJ2-7; 12 bases match TRBD1. V gave up 6 bases and J gave up 5 bases; unmatched junction bases: 5. Germline loops: CDR1 SQVTM, CDR2 ANQGSEA. This CDR3 comprises 13 residues. Here the CDR3 DNA reads TGCAGCGTGGGGACAGGGGGCTTCAACGAGCAGTACTTC. Translating gives CSVGTGGFNEQYF.

The genes are TRBV4-3 and TRBJ2-2; no clear D gene. Looked up from germline, CDR1 is LGHNA and CDR2 is YSLEER. V dropped 0 bases and J dropped 4 bases, with 9 bases sitting between them. There are 15 residues in the CDR3. In DNA, the CDR3 is TGCGCCAGCAGCCAAGACCGAGTTGGCACCGGGGAGCTGTTTTTT. Translation gives CASSQDRVGTGELFF.

The chain is built from TRBV19 and TRBJ2-2, with TRBD2 matching 7 bases. V was pared by 6 bases and J by 2 bases, with 6 bases of the junction left unmatched. CDR3 length: 15 residues. Germline CDR1 and CDR2: LNHDA and SQIVND (reference sequence). The DNA for the CDR3 is TGTGCCAGTAGCCATAGCGGGCGCAACACCGGGGAGCTGTTTTTT. It codes for CASSHSGRNTGELFF.

This clone was counted between two and nine times. This rearrangement joins TRBV10-3 to TRBJ2-7, with D perhaps assigned TRBD1 or TRBD2 (5 bases each). The CDR3 is 12 residues long. CDR1 is ENHRY and CDR2 is SYGVKD in the germline V gene. With 4 bases removed from V and 4 bases from J, the gap between germline ends came to 8 bases. CDR3 loop: CAISAGTYEQYF. DNA of the CDR3: TGTGCCATCAGTGCTGGGACGTACGAGCAGTACTTC.

The V gene is TRBV30, the J gene TRBJ1-1, with D possibly being TRBD1 (6 bases). Germline-derived CDR1 and CDR2 are GTSNPN and SVGIG (reference sequence). The V end was cut by 8 bases, the J end by 4 bases, with 17 bases between. CDR3 size: 13 residues. The CDR3: CAATTGIGTEAFF. The CDR3 DNA is TGTGCCGCAACCACAGGGATCGGCACTGAAGCTTTCTTT.

The chain combines TRBV4-1 with TRBJ1-1, with 7 positions matching TRBD1. The CDR3 length is 16 residues. V was clipped by 2 bases and J by 1 base; unmatched bases: 7. Germline V CDR1 and CDR2: MGHRA, YSYEKL. CDR3 residues: CASSQTTGRRNTEAFF. As DNA, the CDR3 is TGCGCCAGCAGCCAAACGACAGGGCGGCGGAACACTGAAGCTTTCTTT.